The rows below give T cell receptor beta chains drawn from one sample of a study of beta chain features in type 1 diabetes. The protocol was immunoSEQ multiplex PCR, while the TCRdb copy is restricted to in-frame clones and leaves out a portion. Of 300,000 to 350,000 clones in the sample, approximately 12% are singletons; the top ten hold about 0.016%. The material sequenced was naive CD4+ T cells from blood. All receptors derive from a woman aged 18-35 years with type 1 diabetes. Each CDR3 is given with its conserved first and last residue.

19,TRBV2,TRBJ2-7,CASRGISTGTGPYSYEQYF
14,TRBV28,TRBJ2-7,CASSLSGSPYEQYF
14,TRBV27,TRBJ1-5,CASSPRTGNQPQHF
12,TRBV5-1,TRBJ2-7,CASSLTGYEQYF
16,TRBV4-3,TRBJ1-2,CASSQEGGVLKYGYTF
15,TRBV7-2,TRBJ2-4,CASSLSAGVKNIQYF
14,TRBV29-1,TRBJ2-1,CSVTGTGSYNEQFF
13,TRBV30,TRBJ2-5,CAWSLALGETQYF
14,TRBV19,TRBJ2-2,CASSIVEGTGELFF
13,TRBV15,TRBJ1-2,CATSRARVDGYTF
15,TRBV2,TRBJ2-7,CASSSSLSGSYEQYF
15,TRBV5-1,TRBJ2-1,CASSLEGSGYNEQFF
14,TRBV11-2,TRBJ1-5,CASSSGTRNQPQHF
17,TRBV5-4,TRBJ2-6,CASSSGGAQKGANVLTF
16,TRBV11-3,TRBJ2-3,CASSRGTSGSADTQYF
15,TRBV6-5,TRBJ1-2,CASSYSSGTVDGYTF
13,TRBV5-4,TRBJ1-2,CASSAGQAAGYTF
14,TRBV12-5,TRBJ2-3,CASAPRVTTDTQYF
13,TRBV9,TRBJ2-5,CASSGGPLKTQYF
16,TRBV11-2,TRBJ2-1,CASSFTSGRSYNEQFF
13,TRBV19,TRBJ1-1,CASRDGGRTEAFF
13,TRBV30,TRBJ1-5,CAWSGGWNQPQHF
15,TRBV9,TRBJ2-7,CASSPRAGRSYEQYF
12,TRBV30,TRBJ2-5,CAWTTGSETQYF
14,TRBV5-4,TRBJ2-3,CASSPAGSTDTQYF
16,TRBV7-9,TRBJ1-3,CASSAYQGVTGNTIYF
12,TRBV7-2,TRBJ2-7,CASSLRSYEQYF
18,TRBV4-2,TRBJ2-5,CASSRAPGLAGSGETQYF
15,TRBV5-6,TRBJ2-6,CASSSRASGANVLTF
13,TRBV11-2,TRBJ2-5,CASSVLAEETQYF
14,TRBV2,TRBJ1-1,CASSAATGYTEAFF
15,TRBV7-9,TRBJ2-2,CASSLYREYTGELFF
14,TRBV2,TRBJ1-5,CATQGQGYNQPQHF
13,TRBV28,TRBJ1-1,CASSLGGNTEAFF
14,TRBV14,TRBJ1-2,CASSQGNSLYGYTF
14,TRBV4-2,TRBJ2-5,CASSQGTLQETQYF
15,TRBV19,TRBJ1-2,CASTRSGSPNYGYTF
15,TRBV6-1,TRBJ2-1,CASNLAASSYNEQFF
15,TRBV14,TRBJ2-1,CASSLLRFDPNEQFF
16,TRBV4-3,TRBJ1-2,CASSQDGTGERYGYTF
18,TRBV14,TRBJ2-2,CASSPSPGQASWAGELFF
10,TRBV20-1,TRBJ2-5,CSAQTSGPYF
14,TRBV28,TRBJ2-3,CASSPGRASDTQYF
15,TRBV30,TRBJ1-2,CAWRFPGRATSGYTF
12,TRBV6-1,TRBJ1-5,CASSEVVGAQHF
14,TRBV29-1,TRBJ2-7,CSVWGTGLSYEQYF
15,TRBV5-4,TRBJ1-5,CASSLGGDSNQPQHF
11,TRBV20-1,TRBJ2-1,CSVDVAGFQLF
12,TRBV7-2,TRBJ1-1,CASSFLRTEAFF
16,TRBV18,TRBJ2-3,CASSPELAGGPAAQYF
14,TRBV5-1,TRBJ1-1,CASSLGGRETEAFF
12,TRBV19,TRBJ1-1,CASSYRDSEAFF
15,TRBV7-8,TRBJ2-7,CASSLATGTFYEQYF
16,TRBV7-2,TRBJ2-2,CASSFLGQENTGELFF